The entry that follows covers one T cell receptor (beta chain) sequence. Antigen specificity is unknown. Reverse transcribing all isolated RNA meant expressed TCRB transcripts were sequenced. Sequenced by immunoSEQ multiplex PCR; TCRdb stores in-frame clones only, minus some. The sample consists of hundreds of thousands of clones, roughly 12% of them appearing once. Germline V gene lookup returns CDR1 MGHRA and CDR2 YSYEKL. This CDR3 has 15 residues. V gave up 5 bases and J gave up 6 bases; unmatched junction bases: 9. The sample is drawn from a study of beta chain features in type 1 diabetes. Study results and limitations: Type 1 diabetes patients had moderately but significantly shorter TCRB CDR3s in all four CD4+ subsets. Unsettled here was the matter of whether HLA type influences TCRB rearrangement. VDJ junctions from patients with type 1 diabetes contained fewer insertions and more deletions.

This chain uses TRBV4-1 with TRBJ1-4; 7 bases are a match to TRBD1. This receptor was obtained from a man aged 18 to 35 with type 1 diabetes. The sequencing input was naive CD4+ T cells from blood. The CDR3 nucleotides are TGCGCCAGCAGCTCACCGGGACAGAAATATGAAAAACTGTTTTTT. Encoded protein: CASSSPGQKYEKLFF.